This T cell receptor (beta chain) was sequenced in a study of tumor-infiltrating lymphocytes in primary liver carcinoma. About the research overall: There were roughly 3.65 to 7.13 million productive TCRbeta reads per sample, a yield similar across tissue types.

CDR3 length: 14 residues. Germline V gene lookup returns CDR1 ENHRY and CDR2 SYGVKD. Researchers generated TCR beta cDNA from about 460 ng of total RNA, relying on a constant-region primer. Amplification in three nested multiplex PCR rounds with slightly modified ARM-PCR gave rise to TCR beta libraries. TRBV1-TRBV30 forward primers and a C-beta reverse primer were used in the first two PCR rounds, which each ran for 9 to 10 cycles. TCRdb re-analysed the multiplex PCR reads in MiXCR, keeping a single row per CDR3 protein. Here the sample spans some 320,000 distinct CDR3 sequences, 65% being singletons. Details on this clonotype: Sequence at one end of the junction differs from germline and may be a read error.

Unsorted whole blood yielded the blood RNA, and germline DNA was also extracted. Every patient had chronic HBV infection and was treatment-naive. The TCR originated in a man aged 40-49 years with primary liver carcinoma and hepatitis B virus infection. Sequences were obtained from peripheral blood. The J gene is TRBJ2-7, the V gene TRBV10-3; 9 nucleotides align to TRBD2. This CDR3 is CTISLGLASYEQYF. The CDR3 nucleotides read TGTACCATCAGTTTGGGACTAGCTTCCTACGAGCAGTACTTC.